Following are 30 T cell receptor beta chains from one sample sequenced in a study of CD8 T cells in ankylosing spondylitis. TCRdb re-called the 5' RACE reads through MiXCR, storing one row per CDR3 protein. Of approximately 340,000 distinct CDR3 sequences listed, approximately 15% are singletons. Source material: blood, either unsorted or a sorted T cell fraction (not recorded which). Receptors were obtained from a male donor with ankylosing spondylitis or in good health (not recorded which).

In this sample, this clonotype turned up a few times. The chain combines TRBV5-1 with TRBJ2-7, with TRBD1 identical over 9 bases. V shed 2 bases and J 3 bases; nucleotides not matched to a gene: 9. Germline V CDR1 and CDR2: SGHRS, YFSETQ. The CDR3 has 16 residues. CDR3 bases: TGCGCCAGCAGCTTCGGAGCCCCGGGACAGGGCTACGAGCAGTACTTC. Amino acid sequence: CASSFGAPGQGYEQYF.

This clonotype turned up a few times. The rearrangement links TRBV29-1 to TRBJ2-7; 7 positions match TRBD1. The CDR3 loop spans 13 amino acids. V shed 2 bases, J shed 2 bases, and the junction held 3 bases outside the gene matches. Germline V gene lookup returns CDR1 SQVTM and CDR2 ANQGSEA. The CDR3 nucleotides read TGCAGCGTTGAAAGGCAGGGGGCCTACGAGCAGTACTTC. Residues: CSVERQGAYEQYF.

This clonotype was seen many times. As DNA, the CDR3 is TGCGCCAGCAGCCAAGATCCCGCGGCAGGGGGTAATGAAAAACTGTTTTTT. Translating it yields CASSQDPAAGGNEKLFF. The V and J genes are TRBV4-1 and TRBJ1-4; 7 positions agree with TRBD1. Germline V gene lookup returns CDR1 MGHRA and CDR2 YSYEKL. CDR3 length: 17 amino acids. V lost 0 bases and J lost 4; bases outside the gene matches: 8.

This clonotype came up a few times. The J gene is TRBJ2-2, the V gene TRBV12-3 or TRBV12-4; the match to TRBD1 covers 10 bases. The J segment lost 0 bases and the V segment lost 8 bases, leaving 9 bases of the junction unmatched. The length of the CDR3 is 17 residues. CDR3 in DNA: TGTGCCAGCGGGCCGGGACAGGGGATAACGAACACCGGGGAGCTGTTTTTT. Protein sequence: CASGPGQGITNTGELFF.

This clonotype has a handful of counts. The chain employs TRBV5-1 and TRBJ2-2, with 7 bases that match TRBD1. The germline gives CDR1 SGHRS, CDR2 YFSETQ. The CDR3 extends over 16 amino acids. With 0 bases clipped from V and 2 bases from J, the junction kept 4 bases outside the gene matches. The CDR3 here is CASSLETGKNTGELFF. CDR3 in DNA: TGCGCCAGCAGCTTGGAGACAGGGAAAAACACCGGGGAGCTGTTTTTT.

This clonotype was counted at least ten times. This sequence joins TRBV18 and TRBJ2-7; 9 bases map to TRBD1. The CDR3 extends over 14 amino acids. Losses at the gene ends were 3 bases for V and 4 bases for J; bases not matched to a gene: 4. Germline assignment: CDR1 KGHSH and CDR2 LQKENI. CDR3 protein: CASSPDRGRYEQYF. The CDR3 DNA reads TGTGCCAGCTCACCGGACAGGGGAAGGTACGAGCAGTACTTC.

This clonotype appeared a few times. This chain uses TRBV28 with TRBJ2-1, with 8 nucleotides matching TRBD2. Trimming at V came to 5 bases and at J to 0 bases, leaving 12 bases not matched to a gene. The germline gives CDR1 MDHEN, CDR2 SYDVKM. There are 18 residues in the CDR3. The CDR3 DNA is TGTGCCAGCAGTCTCCCTGAAATAGCGGGGTTCTCCTACAATGAGCAGTTCTTC. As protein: CASSLPEIAGFSYNEQFF.

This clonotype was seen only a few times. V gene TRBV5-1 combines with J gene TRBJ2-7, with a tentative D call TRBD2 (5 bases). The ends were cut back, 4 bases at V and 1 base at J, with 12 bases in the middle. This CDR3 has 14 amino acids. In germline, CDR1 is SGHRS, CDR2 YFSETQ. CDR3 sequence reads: CASSVDLRSYEQYF. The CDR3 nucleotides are TGCGCCAGCAGCGTGGACTTACGATCCTACGAGCAGTACTTC. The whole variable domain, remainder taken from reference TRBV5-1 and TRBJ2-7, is KAGVTQTPRYLIKTRGQQVTLSCSPISGHRSVSWYQQTPGQGLQFLFEYFSETQRNKGNFPGRFSGRQFSNSRSEMNVSTLELGDSALYLCASSVDLRSYEQYFGPGTRLTVT.

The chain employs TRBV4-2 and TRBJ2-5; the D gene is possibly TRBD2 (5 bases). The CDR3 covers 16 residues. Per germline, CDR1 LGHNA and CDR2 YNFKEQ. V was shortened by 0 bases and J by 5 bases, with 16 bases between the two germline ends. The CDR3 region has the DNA TGTGCCAGCAGCCAAGAGAGGAGGAGCGAATCGGAGACCCAGTACTTC. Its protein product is CASSQERRSESETQYF.

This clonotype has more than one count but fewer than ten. The CDR3: CASSSYSDLTPLHF. DNA of the CDR3: TGCGCCAGCAGCTCGTATTCGGACCTAACACCCCTCCACTTT. J is TRBJ1-6 and V is TRBV5-1, with D hard to call. The V and J ends lost 3 bases and 11 bases respectively, with 15 bases between them. Germline CDR1 SGHRS, CDR2 YFSETQ. The CDR3 contains 14 residues.

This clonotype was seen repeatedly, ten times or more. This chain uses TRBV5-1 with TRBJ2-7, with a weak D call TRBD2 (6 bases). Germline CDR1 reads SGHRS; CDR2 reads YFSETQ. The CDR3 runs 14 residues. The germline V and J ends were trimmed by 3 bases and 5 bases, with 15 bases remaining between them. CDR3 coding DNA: TGCGCCAGCAGCTCCGGGACTGCTACCAACGAGCAGTACTTC. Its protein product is CASSSGTATNEQYF.

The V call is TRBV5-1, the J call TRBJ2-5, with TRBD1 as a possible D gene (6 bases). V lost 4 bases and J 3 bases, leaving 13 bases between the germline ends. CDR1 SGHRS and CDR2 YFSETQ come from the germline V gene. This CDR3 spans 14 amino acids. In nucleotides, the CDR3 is TGCGCCAGCAGCCCAGGGGACATCGAAGAGACCCAGTACTTC. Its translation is CASSPGDIEETQYF.

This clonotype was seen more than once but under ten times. CDR3 amino acids: CASSLGAADTQYF. For the CDR3, the DNA is TGTGCCAGCAGCTTGGGCGCGGCAGATACGCAGTATTTT. This rearrangement joins TRBV12-3 or TRBV12-4 to TRBJ2-3; D gene uncertain. CDR3 length equals 13 residues. Trimming removed 6 bases from V and 4 bases from J, with 11 bases in between.

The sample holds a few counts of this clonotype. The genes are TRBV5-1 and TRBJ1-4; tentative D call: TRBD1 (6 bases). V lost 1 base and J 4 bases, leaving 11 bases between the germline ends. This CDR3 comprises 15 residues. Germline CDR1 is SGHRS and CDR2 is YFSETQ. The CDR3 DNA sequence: TGCGCCAGCAGCTTGCAAGGGGGTAGTAATGAAAAACTGTTTTTT. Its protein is CASSLQGGSNEKLFF.

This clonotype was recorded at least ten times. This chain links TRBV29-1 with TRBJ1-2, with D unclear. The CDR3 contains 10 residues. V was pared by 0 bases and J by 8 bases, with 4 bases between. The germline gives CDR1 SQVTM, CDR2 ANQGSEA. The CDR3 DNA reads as TGCAGCGTTGAAGATGGAGGCTACACCTTC. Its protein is CSVEDGGYTF.

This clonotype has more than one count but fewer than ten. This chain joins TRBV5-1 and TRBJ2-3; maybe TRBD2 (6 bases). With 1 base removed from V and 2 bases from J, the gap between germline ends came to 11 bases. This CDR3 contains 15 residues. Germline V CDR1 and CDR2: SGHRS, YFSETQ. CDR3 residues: CASSLTASVTDTQYF. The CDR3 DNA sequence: TGCGCCAGCAGCTTGACCGCTAGCGTCACAGATACGCAGTATTTT. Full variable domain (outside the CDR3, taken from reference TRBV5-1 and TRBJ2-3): KAGVTQTPRYLIKTRGQQVTLSCSPISGHRSVSWYQQTPGQGLQFLFEYFSETQRNKGNFPGRFSGRQFSNSRSEMNVSTLELGDSALYLCASSLTASVTDTQYFGPGTRLTVL.

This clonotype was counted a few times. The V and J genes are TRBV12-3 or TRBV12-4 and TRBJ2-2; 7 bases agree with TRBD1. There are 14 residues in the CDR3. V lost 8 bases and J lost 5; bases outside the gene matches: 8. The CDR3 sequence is CASLKTGWTGELFF. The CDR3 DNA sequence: TGTGCCAGCCTAAAGACAGGGTGGACCGGGGAGCTGTTTTTT.

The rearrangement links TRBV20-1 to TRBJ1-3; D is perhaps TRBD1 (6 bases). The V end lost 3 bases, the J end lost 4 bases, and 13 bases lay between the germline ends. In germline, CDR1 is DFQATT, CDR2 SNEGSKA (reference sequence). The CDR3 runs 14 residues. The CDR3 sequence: CSARVGGSGNTIYF. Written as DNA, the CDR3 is TGCAGTGCTAGGGTAGGGGGATCCGGAAACACCATATATTTT.

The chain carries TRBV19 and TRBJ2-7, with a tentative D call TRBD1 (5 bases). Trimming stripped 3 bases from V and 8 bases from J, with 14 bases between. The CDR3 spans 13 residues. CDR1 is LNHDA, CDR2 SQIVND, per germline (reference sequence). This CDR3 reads CASSISPGIKQYF. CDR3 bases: TGTGCCAGTAGTATCTCTCCAGGGATCAAGCAGTACTTC.

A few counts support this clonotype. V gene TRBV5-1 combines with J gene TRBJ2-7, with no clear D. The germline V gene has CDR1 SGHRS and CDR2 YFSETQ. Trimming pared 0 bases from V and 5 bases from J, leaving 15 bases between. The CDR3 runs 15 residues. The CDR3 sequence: CASSLEEGRSNEQYF. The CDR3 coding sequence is TGCGCCAGCAGCTTGGAAGAAGGCAGGTCCAACGAGCAGTACTTC.

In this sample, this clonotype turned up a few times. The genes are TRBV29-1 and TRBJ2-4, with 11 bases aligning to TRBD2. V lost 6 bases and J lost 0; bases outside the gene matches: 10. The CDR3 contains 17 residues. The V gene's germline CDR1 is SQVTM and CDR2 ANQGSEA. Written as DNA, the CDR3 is TGCAGCGTCAGGGCCGGGACTAGCGGATTAGCCAAAAACATTCAGTACTTC. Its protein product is CSVRAGTSGLAKNIQYF.

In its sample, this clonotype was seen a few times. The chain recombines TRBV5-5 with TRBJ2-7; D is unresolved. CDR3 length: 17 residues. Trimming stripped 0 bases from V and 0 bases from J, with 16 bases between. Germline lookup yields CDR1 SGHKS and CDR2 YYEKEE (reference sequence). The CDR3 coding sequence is TGTGCCAGCAGCTTGGCCCCCGGCAGGTCGAGCTCCTACGAGCAGTACTTC. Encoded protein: CASSLAPGRSSSYEQYF.

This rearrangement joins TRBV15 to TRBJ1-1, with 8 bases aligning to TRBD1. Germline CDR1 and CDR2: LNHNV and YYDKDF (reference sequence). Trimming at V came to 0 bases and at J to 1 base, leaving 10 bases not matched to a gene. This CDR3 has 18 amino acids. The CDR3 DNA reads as TGTGCCACCAGCAGAGACGGGACAGGCGCCATGGGGAACACTGAAGCTTTCTTT. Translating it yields CATSRDGTGAMGNTEAFF.

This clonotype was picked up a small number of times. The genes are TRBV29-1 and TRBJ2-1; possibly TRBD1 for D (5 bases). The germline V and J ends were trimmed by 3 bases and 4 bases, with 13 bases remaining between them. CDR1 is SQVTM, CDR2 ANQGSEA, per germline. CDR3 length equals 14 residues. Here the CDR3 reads CSVDRGSGYNEQFF. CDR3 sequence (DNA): TGCAGCGTTGATAGGGGATCAGGATACAATGAGCAGTTCTTC.

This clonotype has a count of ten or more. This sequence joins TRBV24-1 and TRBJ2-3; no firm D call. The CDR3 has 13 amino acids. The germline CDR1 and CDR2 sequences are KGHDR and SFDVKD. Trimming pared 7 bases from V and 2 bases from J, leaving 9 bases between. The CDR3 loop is CATRGPDTDTQYF. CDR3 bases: TGTGCCACCAGGGGCCCCGACACAGATACGCAGTATTTT.

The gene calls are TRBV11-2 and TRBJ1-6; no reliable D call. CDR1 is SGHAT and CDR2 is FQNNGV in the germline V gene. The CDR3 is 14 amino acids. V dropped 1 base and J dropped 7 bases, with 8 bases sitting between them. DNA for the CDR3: TGTGCCAGCAGCTTAGGGCTCCTGAATTCACCCCTCCACTTT. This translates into CASSLGLLNSPLHF.

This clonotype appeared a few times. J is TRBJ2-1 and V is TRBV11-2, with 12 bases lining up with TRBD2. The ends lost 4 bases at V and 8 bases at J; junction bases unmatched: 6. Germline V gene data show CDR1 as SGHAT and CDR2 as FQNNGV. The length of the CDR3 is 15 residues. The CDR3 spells CASSSRLAGAYEQFF. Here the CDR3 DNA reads TGTGCCAGCAGCTCCAGACTAGCGGGAGCTTATGAGCAGTTCTTC.

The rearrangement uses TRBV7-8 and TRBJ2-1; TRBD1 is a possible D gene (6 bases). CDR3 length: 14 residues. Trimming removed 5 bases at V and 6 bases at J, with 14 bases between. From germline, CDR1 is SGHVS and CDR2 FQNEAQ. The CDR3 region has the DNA TGTGCCAGCAGCCCCGTGACAGGAGGCAATGAGCAGTTCTTC. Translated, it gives CASSPVTGGNEQFF.

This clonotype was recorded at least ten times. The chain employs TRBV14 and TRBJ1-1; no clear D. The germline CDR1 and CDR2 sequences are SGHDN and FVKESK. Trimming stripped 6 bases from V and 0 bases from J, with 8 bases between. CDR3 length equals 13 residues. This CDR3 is CASSPRVNTEAFF. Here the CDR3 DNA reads TGTGCCAGCAGTCCGAGGGTGAACACTGAAGCTTTCTTT.

CDR3 sequence (DNA): TGTGCCAGCAGCTTAGTTGCCAGCGGGGGCTCCCATAGTGAGCAGTTCTTC. This codes for CASSLVASGGSHSEQFF. This sequence joins TRBV7-2 and TRBJ2-1; TRBD2 aligns across 8 bases. V trimming: 1 base; J trimming: 9 bases; junction bases outside the gene matches: 14. Germline-derived CDR1 and CDR2 are SGHTA and FQGNSA. This CDR3 has 17 residues.